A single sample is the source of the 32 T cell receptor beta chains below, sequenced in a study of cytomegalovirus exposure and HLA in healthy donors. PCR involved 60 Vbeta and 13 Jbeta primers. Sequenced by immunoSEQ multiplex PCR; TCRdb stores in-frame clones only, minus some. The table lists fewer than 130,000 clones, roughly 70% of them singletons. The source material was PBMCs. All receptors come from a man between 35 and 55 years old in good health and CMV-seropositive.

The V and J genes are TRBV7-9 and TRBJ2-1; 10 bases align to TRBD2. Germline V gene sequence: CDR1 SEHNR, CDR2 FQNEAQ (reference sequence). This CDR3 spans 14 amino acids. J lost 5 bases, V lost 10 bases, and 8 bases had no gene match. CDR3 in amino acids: CATTGGTSDNEQFF. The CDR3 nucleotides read TGTGCCACGACGGGGGGGACTAGCGACAATGAGCAGTTCTTC.

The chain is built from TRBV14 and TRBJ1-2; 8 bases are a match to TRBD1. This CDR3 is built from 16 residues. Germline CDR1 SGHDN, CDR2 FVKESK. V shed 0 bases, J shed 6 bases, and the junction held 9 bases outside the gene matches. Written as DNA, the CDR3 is TGTGCCAGCAGCCAAGATTTTACAGGGGGTCGTCATGGCTACACCTTC. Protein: CASSQDFTGGRHGYTF.

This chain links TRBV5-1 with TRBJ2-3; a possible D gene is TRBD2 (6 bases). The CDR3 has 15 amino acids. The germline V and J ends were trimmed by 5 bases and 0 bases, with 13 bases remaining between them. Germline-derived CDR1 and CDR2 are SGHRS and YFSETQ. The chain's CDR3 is CASRSGGASTDTQYF. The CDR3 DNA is TGCGCCAGCAGATCTGGCGGGGCTAGCACAGATACGCAGTATTTT.

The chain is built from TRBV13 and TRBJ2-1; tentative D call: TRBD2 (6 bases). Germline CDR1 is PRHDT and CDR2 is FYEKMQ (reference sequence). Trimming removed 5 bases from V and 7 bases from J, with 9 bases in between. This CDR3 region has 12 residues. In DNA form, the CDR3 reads TGTGCCAGCAGCCAGGCGGGGAATGAGCAGTTCTTC. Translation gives CASSQAGNEQFF.

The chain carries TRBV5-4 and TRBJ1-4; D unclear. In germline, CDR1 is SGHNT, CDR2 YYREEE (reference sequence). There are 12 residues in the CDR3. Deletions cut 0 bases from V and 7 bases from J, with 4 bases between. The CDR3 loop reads CASSLDSEKLFF. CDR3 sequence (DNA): TGTGCCAGCAGCTTGGACAGTGAAAAACTGTTTTTT.

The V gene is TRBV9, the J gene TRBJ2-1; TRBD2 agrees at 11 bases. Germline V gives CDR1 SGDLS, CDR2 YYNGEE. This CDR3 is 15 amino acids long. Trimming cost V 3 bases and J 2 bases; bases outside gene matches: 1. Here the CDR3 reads CASSATSGTYNEQFF. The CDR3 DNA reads TGTGCCAGCAGCGCGACTAGCGGGACCTACAATGAGCAGTTCTTC.

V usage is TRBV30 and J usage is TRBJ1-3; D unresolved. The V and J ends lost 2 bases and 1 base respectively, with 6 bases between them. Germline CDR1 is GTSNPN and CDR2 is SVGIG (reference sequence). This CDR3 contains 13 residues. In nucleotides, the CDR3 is TGTGCCTGGAGTCGGACTTCTGGAAACACCATATATTTT. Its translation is CAWSRTSGNTIYF.

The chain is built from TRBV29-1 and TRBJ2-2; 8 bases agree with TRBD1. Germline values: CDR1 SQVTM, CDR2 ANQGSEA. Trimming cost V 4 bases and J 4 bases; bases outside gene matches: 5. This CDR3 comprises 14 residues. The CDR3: CSVGGQAGTGELFF. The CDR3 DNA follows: TGCAGCGTTGGGGGACAGGCGGGCACCGGGGAGCTGTTTTTT.

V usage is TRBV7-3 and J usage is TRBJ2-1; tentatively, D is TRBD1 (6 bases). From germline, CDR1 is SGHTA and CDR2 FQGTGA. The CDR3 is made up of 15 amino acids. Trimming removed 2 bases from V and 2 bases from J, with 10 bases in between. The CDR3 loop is CASSLSGAAYNEQFF. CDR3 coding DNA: TGTGCCAGCAGCTTATCAGGGGCAGCCTACAATGAGCAGTTCTTC.

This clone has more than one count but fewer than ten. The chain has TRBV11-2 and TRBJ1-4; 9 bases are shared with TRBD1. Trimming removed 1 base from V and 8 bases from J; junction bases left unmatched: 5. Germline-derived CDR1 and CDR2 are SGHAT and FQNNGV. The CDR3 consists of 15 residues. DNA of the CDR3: TGTGCCAGCAGCTTAGCGGGACAGGGAGGAGAAAAACTGTTTTTT. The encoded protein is CASSLAGQGGEKLFF.

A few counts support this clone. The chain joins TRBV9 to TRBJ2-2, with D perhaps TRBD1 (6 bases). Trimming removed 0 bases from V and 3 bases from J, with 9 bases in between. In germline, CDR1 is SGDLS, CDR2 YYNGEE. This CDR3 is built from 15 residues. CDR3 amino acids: CASSVEGEDTGELFF. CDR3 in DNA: TGTGCCAGCAGCGTAGAGGGGGAAGACACCGGGGAGCTGTTTTTT. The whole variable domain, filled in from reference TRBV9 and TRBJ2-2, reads DSGVTQTPKHLITATGQRVTLRCSPRSGDLSVYWYQQSLDQGLQFLIQYYNGEERAKGNILERFSAQQFPDLHSELNLSSLELGDSALYFCASSVEGEDTGELFFGEGSRLTVL.

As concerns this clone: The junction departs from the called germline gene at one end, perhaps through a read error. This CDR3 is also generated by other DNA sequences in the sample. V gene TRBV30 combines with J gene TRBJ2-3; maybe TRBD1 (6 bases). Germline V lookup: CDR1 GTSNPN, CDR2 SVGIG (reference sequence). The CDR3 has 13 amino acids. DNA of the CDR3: TGTGCCTGGAACAGGGAAAGCACGGATACGCAGTATTTT. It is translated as CAWNRESTDTQYF.

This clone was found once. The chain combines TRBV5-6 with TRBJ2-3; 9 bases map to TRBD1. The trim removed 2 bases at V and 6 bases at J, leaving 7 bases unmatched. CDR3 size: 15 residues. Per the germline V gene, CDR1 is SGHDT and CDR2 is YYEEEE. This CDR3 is CASSLRGQGYDTQYF. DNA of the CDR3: TGTGCCAGCAGCTTAAGGGGACAGGGTTACGATACGCAGTATTTT.

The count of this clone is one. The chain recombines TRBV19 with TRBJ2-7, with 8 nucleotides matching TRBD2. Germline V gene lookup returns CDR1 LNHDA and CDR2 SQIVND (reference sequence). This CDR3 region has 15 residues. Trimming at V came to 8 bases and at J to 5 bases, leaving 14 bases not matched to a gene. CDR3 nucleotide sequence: TGTGCCAGTGGGCTAGGGAGCGGGAGAGCGAACGAGCAGTACTTC. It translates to CASGLGSGRANEQYF.

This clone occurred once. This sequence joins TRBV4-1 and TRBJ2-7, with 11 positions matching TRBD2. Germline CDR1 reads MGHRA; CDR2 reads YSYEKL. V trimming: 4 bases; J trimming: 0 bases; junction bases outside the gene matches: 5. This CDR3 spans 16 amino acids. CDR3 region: CASSLTSGTPSYEQYF. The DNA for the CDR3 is TGCGCCAGCAGCCTGACTAGCGGGACTCCCTCCTACGAGCAGTACTTC.

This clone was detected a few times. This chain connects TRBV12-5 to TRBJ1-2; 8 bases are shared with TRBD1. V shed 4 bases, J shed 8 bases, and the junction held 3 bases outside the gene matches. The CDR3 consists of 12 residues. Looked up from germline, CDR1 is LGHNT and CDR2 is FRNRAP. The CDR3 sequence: CASGSQGAGYTF. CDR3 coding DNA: TGTGCTAGTGGTTCCCAGGGGGCCGGCTACACCTTC.

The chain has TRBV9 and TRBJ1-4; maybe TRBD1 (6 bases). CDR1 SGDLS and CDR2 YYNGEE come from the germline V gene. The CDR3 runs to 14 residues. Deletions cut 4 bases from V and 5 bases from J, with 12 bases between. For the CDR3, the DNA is TGTGCCAGCAGCCCGACAGGTAGCAATGAAAAACTGTTTTTT. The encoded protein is CASSPTGSNEKLFF.

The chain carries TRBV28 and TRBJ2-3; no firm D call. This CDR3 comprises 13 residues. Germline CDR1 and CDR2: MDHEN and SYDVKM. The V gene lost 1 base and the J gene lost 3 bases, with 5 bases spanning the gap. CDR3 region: CASSLSKTDTQYF. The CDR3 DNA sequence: TGTGCCAGCAGTTTATCTAAGACAGATACGCAGTATTTT.

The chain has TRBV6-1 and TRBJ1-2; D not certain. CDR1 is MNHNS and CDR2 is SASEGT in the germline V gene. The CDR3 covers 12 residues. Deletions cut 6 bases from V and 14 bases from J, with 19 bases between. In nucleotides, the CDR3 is TGTGCCAGCAGGATGGAGTCAGGCGCGGGGACCTTC. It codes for CASRMESGAGTF.

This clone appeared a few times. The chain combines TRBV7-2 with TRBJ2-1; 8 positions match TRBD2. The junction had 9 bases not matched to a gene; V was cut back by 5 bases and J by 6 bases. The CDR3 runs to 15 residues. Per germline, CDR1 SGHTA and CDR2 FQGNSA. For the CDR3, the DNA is TGTGCCAGCAGCCCTCAAGCGGGAGCTTCCAATGAGCAGTTCTTC. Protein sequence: CASSPQAGASNEQFF.

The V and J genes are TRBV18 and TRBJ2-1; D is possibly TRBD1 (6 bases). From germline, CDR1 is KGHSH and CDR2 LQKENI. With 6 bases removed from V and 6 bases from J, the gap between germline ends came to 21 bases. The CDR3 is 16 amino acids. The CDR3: CASSRTDSRPGNEQFF. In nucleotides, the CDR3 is TGTGCCAGCTCGAGGACAGACAGCCGCCCCGGCAATGAGCAGTTCTTC.

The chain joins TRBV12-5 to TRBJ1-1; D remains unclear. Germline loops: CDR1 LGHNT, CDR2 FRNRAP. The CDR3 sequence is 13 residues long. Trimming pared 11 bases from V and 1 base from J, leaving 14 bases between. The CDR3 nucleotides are TGTGCTTCAAGCCTGAGGTGGAACACTGAAGCTTTCTTT. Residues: CASSLRWNTEAFF.

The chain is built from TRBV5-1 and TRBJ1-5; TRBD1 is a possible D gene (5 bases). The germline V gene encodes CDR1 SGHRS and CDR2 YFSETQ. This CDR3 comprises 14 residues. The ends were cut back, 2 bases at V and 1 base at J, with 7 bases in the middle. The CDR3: CASSFSGSNQPQHF. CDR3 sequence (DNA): TGCGCCAGCAGCTTCTCAGGGAGCAATCAGCCCCAGCATTTT.

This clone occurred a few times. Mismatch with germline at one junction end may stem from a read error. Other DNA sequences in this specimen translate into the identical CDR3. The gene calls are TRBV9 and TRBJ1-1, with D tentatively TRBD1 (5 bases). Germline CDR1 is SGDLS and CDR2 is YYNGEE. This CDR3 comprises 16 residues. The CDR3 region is CASSPWVGLQNTEAFF. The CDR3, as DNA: TGTGCCAGCAGCCCTTGGGTGGGACTCCAGAACACCGAAGCTTTCTTT.

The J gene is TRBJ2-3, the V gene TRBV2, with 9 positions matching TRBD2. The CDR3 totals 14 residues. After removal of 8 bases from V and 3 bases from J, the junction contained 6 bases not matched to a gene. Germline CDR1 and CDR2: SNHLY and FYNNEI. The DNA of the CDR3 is TGTGCCAGCGTCCCTAGCGGGATAACAGATACGCAGTATTTT. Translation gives CASVPSGITDTQYF.

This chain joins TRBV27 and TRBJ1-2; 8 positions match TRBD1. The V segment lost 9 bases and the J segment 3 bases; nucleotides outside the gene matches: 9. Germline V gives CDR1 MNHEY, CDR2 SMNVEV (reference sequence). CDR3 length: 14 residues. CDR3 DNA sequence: TGTGCCAGTACCCCAGGGGGCGGGGACTATGGCTACACCTTC. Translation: CASTPGGGDYGYTF.

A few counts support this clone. CDR3 nucleotides: TGTGCCAGCAGCCAAGACAGGGGGCTAGGCAATCAGCCCCAGCATTTT. Translating it yields CASSQDRGLGNQPQHF. The rearrangement links TRBV4-2 to TRBJ1-5; TRBD1 agrees at 8 bases. Germline V gives CDR1 LGHNA, CDR2 YNFKEQ. Trimming took 0 bases from V and 2 from J; bases not matched to a gene: 3. This CDR3 contains 16 residues.

The CDR3 reads CASSETGNTEAFF. As DNA, the CDR3 is TGTGCCAGCAGTGAAACAGGGAACACTGAAGCTTTCTTT. The chain carries TRBV6-1 and TRBJ1-1, with D perhaps matching TRBD1 (5 bases). The V end lost 2 bases, the J end lost 1 base, and 5 bases lay between the germline ends. CDR3 size: 13 residues. Germline loops: CDR1 MNHNS, CDR2 SASEGT.

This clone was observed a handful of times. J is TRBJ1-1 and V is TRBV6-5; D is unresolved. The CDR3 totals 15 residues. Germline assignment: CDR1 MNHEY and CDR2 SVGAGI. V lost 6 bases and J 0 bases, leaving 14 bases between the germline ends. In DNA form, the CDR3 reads TGTGCCAGCAGCCAATTATCCGGGGTGAACACTGAAGCTTTCTTT. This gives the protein CASSQLSGVNTEAFF.

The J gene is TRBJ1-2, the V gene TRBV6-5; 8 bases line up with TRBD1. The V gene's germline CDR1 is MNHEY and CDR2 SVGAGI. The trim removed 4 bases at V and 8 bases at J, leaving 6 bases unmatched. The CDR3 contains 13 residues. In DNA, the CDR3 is TGTGCCAGCAGTTCACAGGGGGTTGGCGGCTACACCTTC. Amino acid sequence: CASSSQGVGGYTF.

In DNA, the CDR3 is TGTGCCAGCAGGGGGACAGGGGCAGGTGAGCAGTTCTTC. Its translation: CASRGTGAGEQFF. The chain combines TRBV27 with TRBJ2-1; 10 bases line up with TRBD1. This CDR3 has 13 amino acids. CDR1 and CDR2 from the germline V gene are MNHEY and SMNVEV (reference sequence). Losses at the gene ends were 6 bases for V and 9 bases for J; bases not matched to a gene: 5.

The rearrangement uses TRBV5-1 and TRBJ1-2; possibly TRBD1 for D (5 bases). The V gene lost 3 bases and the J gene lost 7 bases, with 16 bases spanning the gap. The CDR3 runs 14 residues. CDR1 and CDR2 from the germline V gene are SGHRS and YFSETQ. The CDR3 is CASSWEGSGFGYTF. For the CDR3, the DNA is TGCGCCAGCAGCTGGGAGGGTTCAGGGTTTGGCTACACCTTC.